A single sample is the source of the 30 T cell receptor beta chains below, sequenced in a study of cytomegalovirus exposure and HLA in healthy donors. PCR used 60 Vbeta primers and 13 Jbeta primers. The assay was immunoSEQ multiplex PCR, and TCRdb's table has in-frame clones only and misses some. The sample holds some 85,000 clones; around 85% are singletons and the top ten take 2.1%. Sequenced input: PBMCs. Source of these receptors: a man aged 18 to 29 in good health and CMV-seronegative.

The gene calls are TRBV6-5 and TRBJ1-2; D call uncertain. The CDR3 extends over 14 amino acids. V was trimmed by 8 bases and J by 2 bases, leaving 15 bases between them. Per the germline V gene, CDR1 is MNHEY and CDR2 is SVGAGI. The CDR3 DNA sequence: TGTGCCAGCGGAAAAAGGAGACGGAACTATGGCTACACCTTC. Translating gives CASGKRRRNYGYTF.

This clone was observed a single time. CDR3 sequence: CASSIRDRGPYEQYF. CDR3 sequence (DNA): TGTGCCAGTAGTATAAGGGACAGGGGACCCTACGAGCAGTACTTC. The chain carries TRBV19 and TRBJ2-7; 10 positions agree with TRBD1. The V gene's germline CDR1 is LNHDA and CDR2 SQIVND (reference sequence). With 2 bases clipped from V and 2 bases from J, the junction kept 3 bases outside the gene matches. The CDR3 contains 15 residues.

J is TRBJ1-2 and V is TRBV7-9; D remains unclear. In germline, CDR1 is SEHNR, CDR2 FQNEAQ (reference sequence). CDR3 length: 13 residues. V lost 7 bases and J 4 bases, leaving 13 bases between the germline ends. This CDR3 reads CASIPGVRYGYTF. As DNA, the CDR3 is TGTGCCAGCATCCCGGGAGTCCGCTATGGCTACACCTTC.

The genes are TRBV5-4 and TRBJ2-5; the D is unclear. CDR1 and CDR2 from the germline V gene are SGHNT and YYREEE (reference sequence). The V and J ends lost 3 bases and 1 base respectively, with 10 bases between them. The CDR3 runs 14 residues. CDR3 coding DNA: TGTGCCAGCAGCTCTCAGTTCCGCCAAGAGACCCAGTACTTC. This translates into CASSSQFRQETQYF.

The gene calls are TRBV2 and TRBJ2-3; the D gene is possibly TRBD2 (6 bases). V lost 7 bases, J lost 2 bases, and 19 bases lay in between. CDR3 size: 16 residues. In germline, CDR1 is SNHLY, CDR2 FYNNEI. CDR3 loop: CASTPSPAGYTDTQYF. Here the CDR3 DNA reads TGTGCCAGCACCCCCTCCCCGGCGGGATACACAGATACGCAGTATTTT.

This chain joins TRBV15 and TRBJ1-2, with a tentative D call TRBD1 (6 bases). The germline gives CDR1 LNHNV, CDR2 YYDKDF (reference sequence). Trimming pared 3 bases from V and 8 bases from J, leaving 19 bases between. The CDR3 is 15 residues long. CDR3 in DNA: TGTGCCACCAGCAGGGGGGCTCTGGGCGGGCGAGGCTACACCTTC. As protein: CATSRGALGGRGYTF.

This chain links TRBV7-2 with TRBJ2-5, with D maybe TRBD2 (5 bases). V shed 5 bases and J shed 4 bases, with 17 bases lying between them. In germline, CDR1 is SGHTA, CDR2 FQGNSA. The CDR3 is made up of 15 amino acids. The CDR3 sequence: CASSPAREWRETQYF. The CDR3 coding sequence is TGTGCCAGCAGCCCCGCCCGGGAATGGCGAGAGACCCAGTACTTC. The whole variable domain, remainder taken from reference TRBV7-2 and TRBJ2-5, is GAGVSQSPSNKVTEKGKDVELRCDPISGHTALYWYRQSLGQGLEFLIYFQGNSAPDKSGLPSDRFSAERTGGSVSTLTIQRTQQEDSAVYLCASSPAREWRETQYFGPGTRLLVL.

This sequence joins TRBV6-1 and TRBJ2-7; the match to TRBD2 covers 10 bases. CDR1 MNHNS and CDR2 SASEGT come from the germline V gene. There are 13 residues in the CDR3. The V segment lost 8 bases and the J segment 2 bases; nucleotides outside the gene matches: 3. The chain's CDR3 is CASGSGGAYEQYF. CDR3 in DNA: TGTGCCAGCGGGAGCGGGGGGGCCTACGAGCAGTACTTC.

CDR3 sequence (DNA): TGTGCCAGCAGTTTATCATATGAAGGGAGGGGCGGCTACACCTTC. As protein: CASSLSYEGRGGYTF. The genes are TRBV27 and TRBJ1-2; a weak D match, TRBD1 (5 bases). Germline-derived CDR1 and CDR2 are MNHEY and SMNVEV (reference sequence). CDR3 length: 15 amino acids. The V and J ends lost 0 bases and 8 bases respectively, with 16 bases between them.

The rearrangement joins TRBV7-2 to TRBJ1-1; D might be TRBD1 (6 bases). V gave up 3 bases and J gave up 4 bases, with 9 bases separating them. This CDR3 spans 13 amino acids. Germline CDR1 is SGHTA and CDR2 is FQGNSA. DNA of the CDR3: TGTGCCAGCAGCTTGTTCAGGGGCACTGAAGCTTTCTTT. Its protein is CASSLFRGTEAFF.

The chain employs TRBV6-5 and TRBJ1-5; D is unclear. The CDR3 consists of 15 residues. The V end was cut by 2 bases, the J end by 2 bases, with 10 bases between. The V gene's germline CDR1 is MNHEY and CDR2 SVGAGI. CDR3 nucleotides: TGTGCCAGCAGTTACCGGGGAGAGGGCAATCAGCCCCAGCATTTT. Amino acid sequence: CASSYRGEGNQPQHF.

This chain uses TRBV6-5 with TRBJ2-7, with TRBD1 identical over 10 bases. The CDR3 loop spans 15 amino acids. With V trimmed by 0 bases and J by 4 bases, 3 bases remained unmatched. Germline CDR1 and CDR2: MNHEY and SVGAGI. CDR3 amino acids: CASSYSWTGGYEQYF. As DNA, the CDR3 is TGTGCCAGCAGTTACTCCTGGACAGGGGGTTACGAGCAGTACTTC.

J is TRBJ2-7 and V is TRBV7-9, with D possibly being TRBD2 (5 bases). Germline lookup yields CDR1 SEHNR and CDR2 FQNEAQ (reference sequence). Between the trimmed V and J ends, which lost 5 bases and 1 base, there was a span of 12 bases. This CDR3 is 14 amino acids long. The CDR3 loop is CASSLQDWSYEQYF. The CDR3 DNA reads TGTGCCAGCAGCCTCCAGGACTGGTCCTACGAGCAGTACTTC.

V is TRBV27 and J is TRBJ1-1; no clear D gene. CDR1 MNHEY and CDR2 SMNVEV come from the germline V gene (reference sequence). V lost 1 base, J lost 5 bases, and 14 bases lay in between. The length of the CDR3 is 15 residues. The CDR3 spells CASSLFFGGSTEAFF. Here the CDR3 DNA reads TGTGCCAGCAGTTTATTTTTCGGCGGCTCAACTGAAGCTTTCTTT.

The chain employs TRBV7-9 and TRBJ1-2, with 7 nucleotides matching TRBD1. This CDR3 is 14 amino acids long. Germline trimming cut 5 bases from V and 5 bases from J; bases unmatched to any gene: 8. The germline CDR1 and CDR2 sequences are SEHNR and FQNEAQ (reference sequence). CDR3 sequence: CASSITGVVYGYTF. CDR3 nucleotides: TGTGCCAGCAGCATTACAGGGGTAGTTTATGGCTACACCTTC.

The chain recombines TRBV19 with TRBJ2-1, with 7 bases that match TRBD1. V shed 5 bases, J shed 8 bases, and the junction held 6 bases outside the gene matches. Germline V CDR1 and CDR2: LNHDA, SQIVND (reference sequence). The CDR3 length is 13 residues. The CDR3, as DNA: TGTGCCAGTAGTCCAAGGGGGCGGGATGAGCAGTTCTTC. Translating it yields CASSPRGRDEQFF.

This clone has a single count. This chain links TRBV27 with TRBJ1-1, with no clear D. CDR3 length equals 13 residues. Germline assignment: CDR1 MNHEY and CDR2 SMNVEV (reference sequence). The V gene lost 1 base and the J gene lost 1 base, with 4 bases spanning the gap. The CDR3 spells CASSLFSNTEAFF. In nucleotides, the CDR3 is TGTGCCAGCAGTTTATTCTCGAACACTGAAGCTTTCTTT.

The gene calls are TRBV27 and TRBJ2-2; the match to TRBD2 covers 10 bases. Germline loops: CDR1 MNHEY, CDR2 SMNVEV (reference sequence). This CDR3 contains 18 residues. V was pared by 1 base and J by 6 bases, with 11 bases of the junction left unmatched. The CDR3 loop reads CASSLWASGSGAAGELFF. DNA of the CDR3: TGTGCCAGCAGTTTATGGGCTAGCGGGAGTGGGGCTGCCGGGGAGCTGTTTTTT.

The CDR3 DNA reads TGTGCCAGCAGCGAAGGGACTAGCGGACTTGGCTCCTACAATGAGCAGTTCTTC. Its translation: CASSEGTSGLGSYNEQFF. This chain connects TRBV9 to TRBJ2-1, with 11 bases aligning to TRBD2. Germline CDR1 reads SGDLS; CDR2 reads YYNGEE. This CDR3 region has 18 residues. The trim removed 3 bases at V and 0 bases at J, leaving 8 bases unmatched.

This CDR3 is CASSMTGHYEQYF. The CDR3 DNA follows: TGTGCCAGCAGTATGACAGGGCACTACGAGCAGTACTTC. This chain joins TRBV6-5 and TRBJ2-7, with TRBD1 identical over 7 bases. Germline V gene lookup returns CDR1 MNHEY and CDR2 SVGAGI. This CDR3 spans 13 amino acids. V trimming: 5 bases; J trimming: 3 bases; junction bases outside the gene matches: 4.

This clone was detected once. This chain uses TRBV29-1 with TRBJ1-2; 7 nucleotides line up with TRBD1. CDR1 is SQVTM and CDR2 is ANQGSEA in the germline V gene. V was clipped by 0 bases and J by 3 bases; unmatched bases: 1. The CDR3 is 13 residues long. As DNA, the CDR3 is TGCAGCGTTGAAGACACAGGGGACTATGGCTACACCTTC. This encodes CSVEDTGDYGYTF.

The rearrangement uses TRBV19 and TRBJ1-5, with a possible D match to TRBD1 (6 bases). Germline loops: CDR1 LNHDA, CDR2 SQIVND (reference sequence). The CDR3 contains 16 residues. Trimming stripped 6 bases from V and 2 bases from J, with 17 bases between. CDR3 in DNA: TGTGCCAGTAGCCAGCCCTTCAGGGGTCGCAATCAGCCCCAGCATTTT. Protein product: CASSQPFRGRNQPQHF.

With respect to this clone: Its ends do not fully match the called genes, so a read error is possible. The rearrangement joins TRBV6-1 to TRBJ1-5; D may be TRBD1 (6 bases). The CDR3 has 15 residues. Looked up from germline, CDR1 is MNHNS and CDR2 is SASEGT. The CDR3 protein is CASSEDRASNRPQHF. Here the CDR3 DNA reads TGTGCCAGCAGTGAAGACAGGGCGAGCAATCGGCCCCAGCATTTT.

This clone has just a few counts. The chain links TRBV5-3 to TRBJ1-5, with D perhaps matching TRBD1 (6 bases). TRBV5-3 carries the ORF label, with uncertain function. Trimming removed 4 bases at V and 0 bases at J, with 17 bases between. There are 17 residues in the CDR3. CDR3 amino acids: CARSDGQRNHSNQPQHF. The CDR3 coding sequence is TGTGCCAGAAGCGACGGACAGAGAAACCATAGCAATCAGCCCCAGCATTTT.

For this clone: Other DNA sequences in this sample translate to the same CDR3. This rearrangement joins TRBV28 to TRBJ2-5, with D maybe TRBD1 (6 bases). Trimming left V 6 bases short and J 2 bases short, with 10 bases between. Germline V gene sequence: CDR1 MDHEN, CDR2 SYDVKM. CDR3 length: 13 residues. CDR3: CASRGAGQETQYF. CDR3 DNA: TGTGCCAGCAGGGGGGCAGGTCAAGAGACCCAGTACTTC.

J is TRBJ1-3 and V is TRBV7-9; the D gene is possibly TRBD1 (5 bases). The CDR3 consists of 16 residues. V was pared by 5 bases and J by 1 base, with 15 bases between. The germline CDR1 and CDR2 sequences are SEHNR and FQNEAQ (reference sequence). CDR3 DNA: TGTGCCAGCAGCCCCCTACCGGGGGGGTCTGGAAACACCATATATTTT. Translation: CASSPLPGGSGNTIYF. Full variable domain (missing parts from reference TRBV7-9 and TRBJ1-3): DTGVSQNPRHKITKRGQNVTFRCDPISEHNRLYWYRQTLGQGPEFLTYFQNEAQLEKSRLLSDRFSAERPKGSFSTLEIQRTEQGDSAMYLCASSPLPGGSGNTIYFGEGSWLTVV.

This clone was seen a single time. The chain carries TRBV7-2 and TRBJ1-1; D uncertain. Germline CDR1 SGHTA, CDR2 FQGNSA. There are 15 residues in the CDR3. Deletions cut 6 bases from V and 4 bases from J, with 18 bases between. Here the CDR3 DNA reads TGTGCCAGCAGTGAAGGGCTGGGGAGGAGCACTGAAGCTTTCTTT. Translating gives CASSEGLGRSTEAFF.

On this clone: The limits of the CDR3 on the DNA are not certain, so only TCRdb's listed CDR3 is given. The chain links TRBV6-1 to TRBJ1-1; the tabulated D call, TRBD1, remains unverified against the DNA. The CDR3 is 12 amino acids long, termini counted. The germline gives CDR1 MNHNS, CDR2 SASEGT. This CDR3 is CASRSGVPEAFF.

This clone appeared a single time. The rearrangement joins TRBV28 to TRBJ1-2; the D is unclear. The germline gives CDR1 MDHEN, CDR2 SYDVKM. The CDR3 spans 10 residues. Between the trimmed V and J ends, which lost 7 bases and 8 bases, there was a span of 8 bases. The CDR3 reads CASIRRGYTF. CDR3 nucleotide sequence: TGTGCCAGCATCCGCCGGGGCTACACCTTC.

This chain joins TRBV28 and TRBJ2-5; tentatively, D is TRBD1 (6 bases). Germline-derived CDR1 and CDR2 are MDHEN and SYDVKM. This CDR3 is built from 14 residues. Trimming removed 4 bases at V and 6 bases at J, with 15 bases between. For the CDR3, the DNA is TGTGCCAGCAGTTACCACAGGGACACGAAGACCCAGTACTTC. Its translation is CASSYHRDTKTQYF.